This T cell receptor beta chain was sequenced in a study of blood T cell repertoires in COVID-19. Study-level information: Whether acute or convalescent, the COVID-19 samples came from the United States, Italy and Spain.

The trim removed 7 bases at V and 5 bases at J, leaving 7 bases unmatched. This CDR3 is 13 amino acids long. Sequencing was performed with immunoSEQ multiplex PCR; in TCRdb, only in-frame clones are kept and a portion is missing. The profile covers roughly 430,000 clones, with approximately 90% appearing a single time and approximately 1.3% taken by the ten largest. This TCR derives from a woman aged 18 to 35 who had been exposed to COVID-19. What was sequenced was PBMCs or T cells enriched from blood (not recorded which). The chain has TRBV12-3 or TRBV12-4 and TRBJ2-7; 8 bases map to TRBD1. The CDR3 DNA follows: TGTGCCAGCACCCTGACAGGGGACCACGAGCAGTACTTC. Its protein is CASTLTGDHEQYF.